These T cell receptor beta chains were read from a single sample in a study of control samples from healthy donors and cancer patients. The method was immunoSEQ multiplex PCR; TCRdb's version includes in-frame clones alone and lacks a portion of them. Seen here are roughly 120,000 clones, 70% to 90% observed once, and the top ten hold 3.7%. The sample taken for sequencing was PBMCs. The receptors stem from a woman in her sixties or seventies with lung cancer. CDR3s include the opening cysteine and the closing phenylalanine or tryptophan. The D gene is left open where the match is weak. Some rows mark clone size as missing; the rest say once, few, many or name a class of expanded clone.

clone size,V gene,J gene,D gene,CDR3 protein,CDR3 DNA
NA,TRBV6-2/TRBV6-3,TRBJ2-2,NA,CASSRDINTGELFF,TGTGCCAGCAGTCGGGATATAAACACCGGGGAGCTGTTTTTT
NA,TRBV6-1,TRBJ2-7,NA,CASSEQEGTYEQYF,TGTGCCAGCAGTGAACAGGAAGGCACCTACGAGCAGTACTTC
NA,TRBV18,TRBJ1-2,NA,CASSPERRASRGYTF,TGTGCCAGCTCACCCGAACGACGGGCCAGCAGGGGCTACACCTTC
once,TRBV27,TRBJ2-1,NA,CASSLTGFSYNEQFF,TGTGCCAGCAGTTTAACAGGGTTCTCCTACAATGAGCAGTTCTTC
NA,TRBV19,TRBJ1-1,NA,CASSINRDGSEAFF,TGTGCCAGTAGTATTAACAGGGACGGTTCTGAAGCTTTCTTT
NA,TRBV7-9,TRBJ1-5,NA,CASSLELTTGAYNQPQHF,TGTGCCAGCAGCTTAGAATTAACAACAGGAGCCTACAATCAGCCCCAGCATTTT
NA,TRBV27,TRBJ2-5,NA,CASSLQGQYQETQYF,TGTGCCAGCAGTTTACAGGGGCAGTACCAAGAGACCCAGTACTTC
NA,TRBV10-3,TRBJ1-5,TRBD1,CATQGAVNQPQHF,TGTGCCACCCAGGGGGCTGTCAATCAGCCCCAGCATTTT
NA,TRBV5-1,TRBJ2-4,NA,CASSTGERLAKNIQYF,TGCGCCAGCAGCACCGGGGAGCGACTAGCCAAAAACATTCAGTACTTC
NA,TRBV5-1,TRBJ2-1,TRBD2,CASSSVAGARNEQFF,TGCGCCAGCAGCTCAGTAGCGGGGGCCCGCAATGAGCAGTTCTTC
NA,TRBV2,TRBJ1-1,NA,CASSEEGRNTEAFF,TGTGCCAGCAGTGAAGAGGGGCGAAACACTGAAGCTTTCTTT
NA,TRBV5-6,TRBJ2-1,NA,CASSFQPDSRSYNEQFF,TGTGCCAGCAGCTTCCAGCCGGACAGTCGCTCCTACAATGAGCAGTTCTTC
few,TRBV5-4,TRBJ2-1,TRBD2,CASSLEPSGGYEQFF,TGTGCCAGCAGCTTGGAACCTAGCGGGGGCTATGAGCAGTTCTTC
NA,TRBV21-1,TRBJ1-5,NA,CASTRRDRVSNQPQHF,TGTGCCAGCACGCGAAGAGACAGGGTTAGCAATCAGCCCCAGCATTTT
NA,TRBV3-1/TRBV3-2,TRBJ1-1,NA,CASSYSTGLNTEAFF,TGTGCCAGCAGCTATTCTACAGGGTTGAACACTGAAGCTTTCTTT
NA,TRBV7-9,TRBJ2-7,NA,CASSFQGSSYEQYF,TGTGCCAGCAGCTTCCAGGGCAGCTCCTACGAGCAGTACTTC
NA,TRBV7-2,TRBJ2-1,TRBD2,CASSLDSTSGRAGNEQFF,TGTGCCAGCAGCTTAGATTCGACTAGCGGGAGGGCCGGGAATGAGCAGTTCTTC
NA,TRBV5-1,TRBJ2-7,NA,CASSLGGANYEQYF,TGCGCCAGCAGCTTGGGAGGGGCTAACTACGAGCAGTACTTC
NA,TRBV7-9,TRBJ1-2,TRBD1,CASSPDRVVGYTF,TGTGCCAGCAGCCCCGACAGGGTAGTTGGCTACACCTTC
NA,TRBV30,TRBJ2-7,NA,CAWSVPSGLAYEQYF,TGTGCCTGGAGTGTACCATCAGGGCTTGCCTACGAGCAGTACTTC
NA,TRBV27,TRBJ2-5,NA,CASSLGRSGETQYF,TGTGCCAGCAGTTTAGGAAGGTCCGGAGAGACCCAGTACTTC
once,TRBV19,TRBJ1-4,NA,CASSTPPQAGEKLFF,TGTGCCAGTAGTACCCCACCTCAGGCAGGCGAAAAACTGTTTTTT
NA,TRBV5-1,TRBJ2-7,TRBD1,CASSPGQGGNEQYF,TGCGCCAGCAGCCCGGGACAGGGAGGGAACGAGCAGTACTTC
NA,TRBV2,TRBJ1-2,NA,CASSVVPGSGDGYTF,TGTGCCAGCAGTGTGGTGCCCGGATCAGGCGATGGCTACACCTTC
once,TRBV19,TRBJ1-1,TRBD1,CASSADRVNTEAFF,TGTGCCAGTAGTGCGGACAGGGTTAACACTGAAGCTTTCTTT
few,TRBV12-3/TRBV12-4,TRBJ1-1,NA,CASSITVNTEAFF,TGTGCCAGCAGTATCACGGTGAACACTGAAGCTTTCTTT
few,TRBV7-3,TRBJ2-7,TRBD2,CASKTSGSSDEQYF,TGTGCCAGCAAAACTAGCGGGAGCTCCGACGAGCAGTACTTC
NA,TRBV24-1,TRBJ1-1,NA,CATSATENTEAFF,TGTGCCACCAGTGCGACAGAGAACACTGAAGCTTTCTTT
few,TRBV27,TRBJ2-5,NA,CASSPLERSETQYF,TGTGCCAGCAGCCCTCTAGAAAGATCAGAGACCCAGTACTTC
NA,TRBV7-2,TRBJ2-1,NA,CASSLEAYNEQFF,TGTGCCAGCAGCTTAGAGGCCTACAATGAGCAGTTCTTC
NA,TRBV5-1,TRBJ2-5,TRBD1,CASSSGGEETQYF,TGCGCCAGCAGCTCAGGGGGCGAGGAGACCCAGTACTTC
NA,TRBV6-4,TRBJ1-2,TRBD1,CASSDPDRGYGYTF,TGTGCCAGCAGTGACCCGGACAGGGGCTATGGCTACACCTTC
NA,TRBV6-2/TRBV6-3,TRBJ1-6,TRBD1,CASSHPGQENSPLHF,TGTGCCAGCAGTCATCCGGGACAGGAAAATTCACCCCTCCACTTT
NA,TRBV28,TRBJ1-5,NA,CASSPSTENQPQHF,TGTGCCAGCAGTCCCTCGACAGAGAATCAGCCCCAGCATTTT
once,TRBV19,TRBJ1-2,TRBD1,CASSTFPGQGKNYGYTF,TGTGCCAGTAGTACCTTCCCGGGACAGGGGAAGAACTATGGCTACACCTTC
NA,TRBV4-3,TRBJ1-6,NA,CASSLQRGEASPPLHF,TGCGCCAGCAGCCTGCAGAGGGGGGAGGCCTCACCACCCCTCCACTTT
NA,TRBV7-2,TRBJ1-1,NA,CASSLEGARDLTEAFF,TGTGCCAGCAGCTTAGAAGGTGCCAGGGACCTCACTGAAGCTTTCTTT
NA,TRBV7-9,TRBJ1-2,TRBD1,CASSQTWDSTPNYGYTF,TGTGCCAGCTCCCAAACCTGGGACAGTACCCCTAACTATGGCTACACCTTC
NA,TRBV7-2,TRBJ2-2,TRBD2,CASSLAGGTAGELFF,TGTGCCAGCAGCTTAGCGGGGGGGACGGCCGGGGAGCTGTTTTTT
NA,TRBV3-1/TRBV3-2,TRBJ2-7,TRBD2,CASSLGLAGVAHEQYF,TGTGCCAGCAGCCTGGGACTAGCGGGAGTCGCCCACGAGCAGTACTTC
once,TRBV28,TRBJ2-3,NA,CASTSPGRGTDTQYF,TGTGCCAGCACCTCGCCCGGGAGAGGCACAGATACGCAGTATTTT
NA,TRBV19,TRBJ2-6,NA,CASSIGAGWANVLTF,TGTGCCAGTAGTATAGGGGCAGGGTGGGCCAACGTCCTGACTTTC
NA,TRBV5-1,TRBJ1-1,TRBD1,CASSLVGTGNTEAFF,TGCGCCAGCAGCTTGGTTGGGACAGGGAACACTGAAGCTTTCTTT
NA,TRBV4-2,TRBJ2-7,NA,CASSQDWSHAGEQYF,TGTGCCAGCAGCCAAGATTGGAGCCATGCCGGGGAGCAGTACTTC
NA,TRBV19,TRBJ2-7,NA,CASSSLGGTYEQYF,TGTGCCAGTAGTTCCCTCGGTGGGACCTACGAGCAGTACTTC
NA,TRBV9,TRBJ1-1,NA,CASSPSGTVNTEAFF,TGTGCCAGCAGCCCATCCGGGACGGTGAACACTGAAGCTTTCTTT
once,TRBV7-2,TRBJ2-2,NA,CASSESSRGSNTGELFF,TGTGCCAGCAGCGAGTCAAGCCGGGGCTCGAACACCGGGGAGCTGTTTTTT
NA,TRBV10-3,TRBJ1-1,NA,CAIRERGGLNAEAFF,TGTGCCATCAGAGAACGAGGGGGACTGAACGCTGAAGCTTTCTTT
few,TRBV27,TRBJ2-5,TRBD2,CASSKGLGEDETQYF,TGTGCCAGCAGTAAAGGACTAGGTGAAGACGAGACCCAGTACTTC